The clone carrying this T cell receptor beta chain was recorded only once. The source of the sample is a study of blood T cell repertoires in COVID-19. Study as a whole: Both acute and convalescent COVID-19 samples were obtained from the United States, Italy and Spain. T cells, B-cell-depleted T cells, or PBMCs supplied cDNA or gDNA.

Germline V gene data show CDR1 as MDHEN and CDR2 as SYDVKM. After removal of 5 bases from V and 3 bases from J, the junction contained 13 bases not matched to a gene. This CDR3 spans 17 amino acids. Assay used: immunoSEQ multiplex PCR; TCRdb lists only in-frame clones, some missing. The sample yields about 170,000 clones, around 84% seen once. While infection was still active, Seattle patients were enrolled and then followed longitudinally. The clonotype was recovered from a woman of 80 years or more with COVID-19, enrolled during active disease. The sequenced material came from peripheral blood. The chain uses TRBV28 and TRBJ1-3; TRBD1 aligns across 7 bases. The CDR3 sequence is CASSSLPETGSGNTIYF. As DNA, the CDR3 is TGTGCCAGCAGTAGCCTCCCTGAGACAGGGAGTGGAAACACCATATATTTT.